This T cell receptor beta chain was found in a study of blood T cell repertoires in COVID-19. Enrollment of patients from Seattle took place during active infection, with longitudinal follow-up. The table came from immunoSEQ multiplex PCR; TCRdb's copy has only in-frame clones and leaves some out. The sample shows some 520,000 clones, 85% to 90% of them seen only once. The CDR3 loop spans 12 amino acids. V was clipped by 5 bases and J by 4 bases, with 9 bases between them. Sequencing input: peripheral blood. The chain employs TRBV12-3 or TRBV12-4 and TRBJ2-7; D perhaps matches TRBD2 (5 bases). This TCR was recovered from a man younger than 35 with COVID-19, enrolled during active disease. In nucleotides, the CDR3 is TGTGCCAGCAGTCTAAGCGGTTACGAGCAGTACTTC. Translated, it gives CASSLSGYEQYF.